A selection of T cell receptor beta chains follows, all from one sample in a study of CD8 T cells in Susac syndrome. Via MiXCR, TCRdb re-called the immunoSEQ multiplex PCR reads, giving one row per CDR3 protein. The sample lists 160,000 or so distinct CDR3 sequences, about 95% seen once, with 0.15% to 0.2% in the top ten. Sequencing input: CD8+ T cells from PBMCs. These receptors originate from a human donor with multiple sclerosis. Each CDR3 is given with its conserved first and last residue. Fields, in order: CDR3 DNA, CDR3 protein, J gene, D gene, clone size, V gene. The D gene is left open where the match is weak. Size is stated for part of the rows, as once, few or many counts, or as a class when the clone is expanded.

DNA: TGTGCCAGCAGTCCCCTGACTAGCCGGATCCCCCATGAGCAGTTCTTC
CDR3: CASSPLTSRIPHEQFF
J: TRBJ2-1
D: TRBD2
size: .
V: TRBV2

DNA: TGTGCCAGCAGTTATGGGCAGGGGCGGGGTACTGAAGCTTTCTTT
CDR3: CASSYGQGRGTEAFF
J: TRBJ1-1
D: .
size: .
V: TRBV6-5

DNA: TGTGCCAGCAGTCTAGCGGGAGGGCCGCTTTACAATGAGCAGTTCTTC
CDR3: CASSLAGGPLYNEQFF
J: TRBJ2-1
D: TRBD2
size: .
V: TRBV28

DNA: TGCAGCGTTGACGGGGGGCAATCCGGGGAGCTGTTTTTT
CDR3: CSVDGGQSGELFF
J: TRBJ2-2
D: .
size: once
V: TRBV29-1

DNA: TGTGCCAGTCTGGGGGGATTGAACACTGAAGCTTTCTTT
CDR3: CASLGGLNTEAFF
J: TRBJ1-1
D: .
size: .
V: TRBV19

DNA: TGTGCCAGCAGCTCAAGCGGTCTGGACACAGATACGCAGTATTTT
CDR3: CASSSSGLDTDTQYF
J: TRBJ2-3
D: .
size: .
V: TRBV6-5

DNA: TGTGCCAGCAGTGCCATCTTCCGATATGGGACACCACTGTACTTC
CDR3: CASSAIFRYGTPLYF
J: TRBJ2-5
D: .
size: .
V: TRBV25-1

DNA: TGTGCCAGCAGCGTAGATCGCGGGGGCTACACAGATACGCAGTATTTT
CDR3: CASSVDRGGYTDTQYF
J: TRBJ2-3
D: .
size: .
V: TRBV9

DNA: TGTGCCAGTAGTAGATCCGGGACGTGGGGCTACGAGCAGTACTTC
CDR3: CASSRSGTWGYEQYF
J: TRBJ2-7
D: .
size: .
V: TRBV19

DNA: TGTGCCAGTAGTACCCTCCCCAGGGATGACTATGGCTACACCTTC
CDR3: CASSTLPRDDYGYTF
J: TRBJ1-2
D: .
size: .
V: TRBV19

DNA: TGTGCCAGCAGTCCCGAGGGGAGCTATGGCTACACCTTC
CDR3: CASSPEGSYGYTF
J: TRBJ1-2
D: .
size: .
V: TRBV27

DNA: TGTGCCAGCAGTGCCCCTAGCGGGGGGTCCTACGAGCAGTACTTC
CDR3: CASSAPSGGSYEQYF
J: TRBJ2-7
D: TRBD2
size: .
V: TRBV27

DNA: TGCGCCAGCAGCCTGGACGGGCGATGGGCGAACACTGAAGCTTTCTTT
CDR3: CASSLDGRWANTEAFF
J: TRBJ1-1
D: .
size: .
V: TRBV5-1

DNA: TGTGCCAGCTCCCCTGGGTACCGCGCCGAGCAGTACTTC
CDR3: CASSPGYRAEQYF
J: TRBJ2-7
D: .
size: .
V: TRBV18

DNA: TGCAGTGCTAGAGACACTGACAACCACCACACAGATACGCAGTATTTT
CDR3: CSARDTDNHHTDTQYF
J: TRBJ2-3
D: .
size: .
V: TRBV20-1

DNA: TGTGCCAGCAGCGGGTATAGAAGACAGGGCTCCTATGGCTACACCTTC
CDR3: CASSGYRRQGSYGYTF
J: TRBJ1-2
D: TRBD1
size: .
V: TRBV9

DNA: TGCGCCAGCAGCCCGCTAGGACAGGGGGGGAAAAACATTCAGTACTTC
CDR3: CASSPLGQGGKNIQYF
J: TRBJ2-4
D: TRBD1
size: .
V: TRBV4-1

DNA: TGTGCCAGCAGACCCCTAGCGGGGAGGAACGAGCAGTACTTC
CDR3: CASRPLAGRNEQYF
J: TRBJ2-7
D: TRBD2
size: .
V: TRBV6-5

DNA: TGCAGCGTTCCCCGGGGGTCAGGGAATGGCTACACCTTC
CDR3: CSVPRGSGNGYTF
J: TRBJ1-2
D: .
size: .
V: TRBV29-1

DNA: TGTGCCAGCAGTCCATGGGGGGCCAACGTCCTGACTTTC
CDR3: CASSPWGANVLTF
J: TRBJ2-6
D: .
size: once
V: TRBV27

DNA: TGCAGTGCTTTCGACAGGGTTTTCTTCAATGAGCAGTTCTTC
CDR3: CSAFDRVFFNEQFF
J: TRBJ2-1
D: TRBD1
size: .
V: TRBV20-1

DNA: TGCAGCGTTGGAGGGGGCGAAGCCAAAAACATTCAGTACTTC
CDR3: CSVGGGEAKNIQYF
J: TRBJ2-4
D: TRBD1
size: .
V: TRBV29-1

DNA: TGTGCCAGTAGCGTTGGGGGATATGAGCAGTTCTTC
CDR3: CASSVGGYEQFF
J: TRBJ2-1
D: .
size: .
V: TRBV19

DNA: TGTGCCAGCAGCTCTGGTCCTGGAAGGGAACTGTTTTTT
CDR3: CASSSGPGRELFF
J: TRBJ1-4
D: .
size: few
V: TRBV7-6

DNA: TGCGCCAGCAGCTACTACGACCAAGGGAGAACTGAAGCTTTCTTT
CDR3: CASSYYDQGRTEAFF
J: TRBJ1-1
D: .
size: .
V: TRBV4-1

DNA: TGTGCCTGCGGGACACCTTCCTACGAGCAGTACTTC
CDR3: CACGTPSYEQYF
J: TRBJ2-7
D: .
size: .
V: TRBV27

DNA: TGCGCCAGCAGCTATTTGTCCGGGCTGTTAGTTTCTGAGCAGTTCTTC
CDR3: CASSYLSGLLVSEQFF
J: TRBJ2-1
D: .
size: .
V: TRBV5-1

DNA: TGTGCCAGCAGCCAAGATCGTAGCAGATACAATGAGCAGTTCTTC
CDR3: CASSQDRSRYNEQFF
J: TRBJ2-1
D: .
size: .
V: TRBV3-1

DNA: TGTGCCAGCAGTTTATCGGGACAGGGGACGAGTCAGCCCCAGCATTTT
CDR3: CASSLSGQGTSQPQHF
J: TRBJ1-5
D: TRBD1
size: .
V: TRBV27

DNA: TGTGCCAGCAGTAAGTTTGATAGCAATCAGCCCCAGCATTTT
CDR3: CASSKFDSNQPQHF
J: TRBJ1-5
D: .
size: .
V: TRBV27

DNA: TGTGCCAGCAGCCCCTTAAGCGGGCTAGCGGGGGGGCCCTTCTTTGATGAGCAGTTCTTC
CDR3: CASSPLSGLAGGPFFDEQFF
J: TRBJ2-1
D: TRBD2
size: .
V: TRBV3-1

DNA: TGTGCCAGCAGTTACTCGGTTGTTCGGGTCAACACTGAAGCTTTCTTT
CDR3: CASSYSVVRVNTEAFF
J: TRBJ1-1
D: .
size: once
V: TRBV6-5

DNA: TGTGCCAGCAGTTACCACCCCACAGGGTTGAACTATGGCTACACCTTC
CDR3: CASSYHPTGLNYGYTF
J: TRBJ1-2
D: .
size: .
V: TRBV6-6

DNA: TGTGCCAGCAGCTCAAGCCCGAACACCGGGGAGCTGTTTTTT
CDR3: CASSSSPNTGELFF
J: TRBJ2-2
D: .
size: .
V: TRBV7-3

DNA: TGCAGTGCGCTGGAAACAGGGTTTGAAGCTTTCTTT
CDR3: CSALETGFEAFF
J: TRBJ1-1
D: .
size: .
V: TRBV20-1

DNA: TGCAGCGTTGAAGAAACCACTAGCGGCTCCTACGAGCAGTACTTC
CDR3: CSVEETTSGSYEQYF
J: TRBJ2-7
D: TRBD2
size: .
V: TRBV29-1

DNA: TGTGCCAGCGCAGAACAGGGGGGATTGGGTGAGCAGTTCTTC
CDR3: CASAEQGGLGEQFF
J: TRBJ2-1
D: TRBD1
size: .
V: TRBV2

DNA: TGCAGCGTTGTCCATGGTCTCTCCTACGAGCAGTACTTC
CDR3: CSVVHGLSYEQYF
J: TRBJ2-7
D: .
size: .
V: TRBV29-1

DNA: TGTGCCAGCAGCTCCCCATCAGTCAGGAAAGGCTACACCTTC
CDR3: CASSSPSVRKGYTF
J: TRBJ1-2
D: .
size: .
V: TRBV11-2

DNA: TGTGCCAGCAGCTTTTTGACAGGACAACTCTCTGGGGCCAACGTCCTGACTTTC
CDR3: CASSFLTGQLSGANVLTF
J: TRBJ2-6
D: .
size: once
V: TRBV5-6

DNA: TGTGCCAGCAGCCCATACCGGGACACCCTAACCCAAGAGACCCAGTACTTC
CDR3: CASSPYRDTLTQETQYF
J: TRBJ2-5
D: .
size: .
V: TRBV6-1

DNA: TGCGCCAGCAGCCTGGAACGGGGGTCGATGAACACTGAAGCTTTCTTT
CDR3: CASSLERGSMNTEAFF
J: TRBJ1-1
D: .
size: .
V: TRBV4-1

DNA: TGTGCCAGCAGCTTAGGTGACAGGGTAGGCCACGAGCAGTACTTC
CDR3: CASSLGDRVGHEQYF
J: TRBJ2-7
D: TRBD1
size: .
V: TRBV7-6

DNA: TGCAGTGCCACCCGGACGGGAGGGCCTTACGAGCAGTACTTC
CDR3: CSATRTGGPYEQYF
J: TRBJ2-7
D: TRBD2
size: .
V: TRBV20-1

DNA: TGCAGTGCTGCCCCCCTAGTTGGGTGGTACAATGAGCAGTTCTTC
CDR3: CSAAPLVGWYNEQFF
J: TRBJ2-1
D: .
size: .
V: TRBV20-1

DNA: TGCAGCGTTGAATGGCGGGGCGATGGCTACACCTTC
CDR3: CSVEWRGDGYTF
J: TRBJ1-2
D: .
size: .
V: TRBV29-1

DNA: TGCAGCGCCTATGGTGGGGTGGAGCAGTTCTTC
CDR3: CSAYGGVEQFF
J: TRBJ2-1
D: .
size: .
V: TRBV29-1